The 3 T cell receptor beta chains presented below share a single source sample, sequenced in a study of immune cell composition in non-small cell lung cancer. This table comes from immunoSEQ multiplex PCR, and its TCRdb copy is limited to in-frame clones, with some not included. The repertoire has thousands of clones, roughly 84% of them found once; the top ten carry 12%. The normal lung sample lay at least 3 cm, and maximally far, from the tumour. The specimen was non-adjacent lung tissue. These receptors were obtained from a human donor with non-small cell lung cancer.

The rearrangement joins TRBV5-8 to TRBJ1-4; 9 nucleotides agree with TRBD1. The V gene's germline CDR1 is SGHTS and CDR2 YDEGEE. With V trimmed by 4 bases and J by 8 bases, 6 bases remained unmatched. The CDR3 is 14 residues long. The CDR3 DNA follows: TGTGCCAGCAGCCCTGGGACAGGGCTCGAAAAACTGTTTTTT. Protein product: CASSPGTGLEKLFF.

The chain carries TRBV7-9 and TRBJ2-7; 15 nucleotides line up with TRBD2. This CDR3 region has 15 residues. The junction had 2 bases not matched to a gene; V was cut back by 4 bases and J by 4 bases. CDR1 is SEHNR and CDR2 is FQNEAQ in the germline V gene (reference sequence). This CDR3 reads CASSSGTSGRYEQYF. The CDR3 DNA reads TGTGCCAGCAGCTCGGGGACTAGCGGGAGGTACGAGCAGTACTTC. Full variable domain (rest looked up from reference TRBV7-9 and TRBJ2-7): DTGVSQNPRHKITKRGQNVTFRCDPISEHNRLYWYRQTLGQGPEFLTYFQNEAQLEKSRLLSDRFSAERPKGSFSTLEIQRTEQGDSAMYLCASSSGTSGRYEQYFGPGTRLTVT.

The V gene is TRBV28, the J gene TRBJ2-7, with D hard to call. The germline V and J ends were trimmed by 2 bases and 0 bases, with 8 bases remaining between them. Germline CDR1 and CDR2: MDHEN and SYDVKM. The CDR3 totals 14 residues. CDR3 in amino acids: CASSLTGDSYEQYF. For the CDR3, the DNA is TGTGCCAGCAGTTTAACCGGAGACTCCTACGAGCAGTACTTC.